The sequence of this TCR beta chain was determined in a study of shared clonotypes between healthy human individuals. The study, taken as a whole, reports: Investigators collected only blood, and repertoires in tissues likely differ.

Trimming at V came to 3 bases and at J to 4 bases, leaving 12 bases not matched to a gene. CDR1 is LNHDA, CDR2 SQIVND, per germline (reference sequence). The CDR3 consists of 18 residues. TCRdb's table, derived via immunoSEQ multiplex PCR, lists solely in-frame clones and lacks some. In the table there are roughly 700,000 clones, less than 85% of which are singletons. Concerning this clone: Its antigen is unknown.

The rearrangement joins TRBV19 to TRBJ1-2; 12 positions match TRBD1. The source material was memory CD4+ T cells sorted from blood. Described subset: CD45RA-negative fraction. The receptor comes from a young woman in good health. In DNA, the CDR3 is TGTGCCAGTAGTATCTTTCCGGGACAGGGGGCCCGCGGCTATGGCTACACCTTC. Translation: CASSIFPGQGARGYGYTF.